The 10 T cell receptor beta chains reported below all come from one sample, sequenced in a study of beta chain features in type 1 diabetes listed by TCRdb under 2018. Libraries were prepared through the immunoSEQ multiplex PCR assay. All of the isolated RNA was reverse transcribed with the High Capacity cDNA Reverse Transcription Kit, so expressed TCRB transcripts were sequenced. TCRdb mirrors the immuneACCESS table, restricted to in-frame sequences. Some clones are absent from its copies; in checked studies, under half trace to an unresolved V gene, and the reason for the others is unknown. Present in this sample are 150,000 to 170,000 clones, under 9.5% of which were seen just once. The ten largest clones take up almost 0.65% of the sample. Input material: central memory CD4+ T cells from blood. Source of these receptors: a man in his late teens or twenties in good health.

This clone has just a few counts. The V call is TRBV6-5, the J call TRBJ2-4; D is unclear. V was shortened by 7 bases and J by 8 bases, with 12 bases between the two germline ends. This CDR3 is built from 12 residues. The germline CDR1 and CDR2 sequences are MNHEY and SVGAGI. The CDR3 DNA reads TGTGCCAGCACTTCGGTCCTCGACATTCAGTACTTC. Its translation is CASTSVLDIQYF.

The chain links TRBV7-6 to TRBJ1-4, with D possibly matching TRBD1 (5 bases). The germline V gene has CDR1 SGHVS and CDR2 FNYEAQ. Trimming cost V 5 bases and J 3 bases, with 13 bases left between them. The CDR3 has 15 residues. For the CDR3, the DNA is TGTGCCAGCAGCCCACTGGGGGGGGCTAATGAAAAACTGTTTTTT. This translates into CASSPLGGANEKLFF.

The chain links TRBV7-9 to TRBJ2-7, with TRBD1 identical over 7 bases. J gave up 0 bases and V 5 bases, and 4 bases lay outside the gene matches. The length of the CDR3 is 14 residues. Per the germline V gene, CDR1 is SEHNR and CDR2 is FQNEAQ (reference sequence). In nucleotides, the CDR3 is TGTGCCAGCAGCCGCGACAGGGTCTCCTACGAGCAGTACTTC. Protein product: CASSRDRVSYEQYF.

This clone was found many times. The V gene is TRBV9, the J gene TRBJ2-3, with 11 bases matching TRBD2. V gave up 2 bases and J gave up 3 bases; unmatched junction bases: 2. CDR3 length: 15 amino acids. Germline CDR1 reads SGDLS; CDR2 reads YYNGEE. The CDR3 here is CASSVTSGVTDTQYF. DNA of the CDR3: TGTGCCAGCAGCGTGACTAGCGGGGTAACAGATACGCAGTATTTT.

In its sample, this clone was seen a few times. The J gene is TRBJ2-7, the V gene TRBV6-5; the match to TRBD1 covers 8 bases. CDR3 size: 16 residues. J lost 0 bases, V lost 4 bases, and 8 bases had no gene match. Germline values: CDR1 MNHEY, CDR2 SVGAGI. The CDR3 DNA reads TGTGCCAGCAGTTCGAATGACAGGGGAAACTCCTACGAGCAGTACTTC. Its protein is CASSSNDRGNSYEQYF.

This clone was observed a handful of times. The chain links TRBV28 to TRBJ1-5; a possible D gene is TRBD1 (6 bases). The CDR3 runs to 17 residues. Germline values: CDR1 MDHEN, CDR2 SYDVKM. The V end lost 1 base, the J end lost 0 bases, and 13 bases lay between the germline ends. Here the CDR3 reads CASSLSDSLTSNQPQHF. CDR3 coding DNA: TGTGCCAGCAGTTTATCGGACAGTCTGACTAGCAATCAGCCCCAGCATTTT. The variable domain in full, with the rest retrieved from reference TRBV28 and TRBJ1-5, is DVKVTQSSRYLVKRTGEKVFLECVQDMDHENMFWYRQDPGLGLRLIYFSYDVKMKEKGDIPEGYSVSREKKERFSLILESASTNQTSMYLCASSLSDSLTSNQPQHFGDGTRLSIL.

This clone was recorded many times. The J gene is TRBJ2-1, the V gene TRBV30; D not certain. This CDR3 comprises 12 residues. CDR1 GTSNPN and CDR2 SVGIG come from the germline V gene (reference sequence). V lost 4 bases to trimming and J lost 2 bases, with 6 bases between them. In DNA, the CDR3 is TGTGCCTGGAAGCGAGCCTACAATGAGCAGTTCTTC. Translated: CAWKRAYNEQFF.

In its sample, this clone was seen many times. The rearrangement uses TRBV6-5 and TRBJ2-7; D is perhaps TRBD2 (6 bases). The germline V gene has CDR1 MNHEY and CDR2 SVGAGI. Trimming shortened V by 6 bases and J by 5 bases, and 20 bases separated the two germline ends. The CDR3 spans 15 residues. CDR3 protein: CASRRLGRGGHEQYF. The CDR3 nucleotides are TGTGCCAGCAGGAGGTTGGGGCGGGGAGGCCACGAGCAGTACTTC.

This clone has just a few counts. The chain combines TRBV7-2 with TRBJ1-1; D gene uncertain. V was shortened by 5 bases and J by 0 bases, with 7 bases between the two germline ends. CDR1 SGHTA and CDR2 FQGNSA come from the germline V gene. The CDR3 totals 13 residues. The CDR3 DNA reads TGTGCCAGCAGCGAGGGCGTGAACACTGAAGCTTTCTTT. Its protein product is CASSEGVNTEAFF.

This clone was counted ten times or more. V is TRBV11-2 and J is TRBJ1-3; no clear D. Trimming stripped 0 bases from V and 9 bases from J, with 9 bases between. Germline-derived CDR1 and CDR2 are SGHAT and FQNNGV. This CDR3 contains 13 residues. CDR3 region: CASSLDQFSTIYF. The CDR3 DNA follows: TGTGCCAGCAGCTTAGATCAGTTCTCCACCATATATTTT.